This is a list of T cell receptor beta chains from one sample in a study of blood T cells in healthy people across ages. TCRdb fed the 5' RACE reads into MiXCR, producing one record per CDR3 protein. The sample yields about 1.8 million distinct CDR3 sequences, roughly 49% seen once. Sequencing used blood. Source of these receptors: a woman aged 35 to 49 in good health. Both conserved end residues are part of each CDR3. The D gene is left open where the match is weak. Clone size is not always given. Where it is, it says once, few, many or a class for expanded clones.

d_gene,j_gene,v_gene,abundance,CDR3nt,CDR3aa
NA,TRBJ1-5,TRBV5-6,NA,TGTGCCAGCAGCCTGGGGGGGGTAGCCAATCAGCCCCAGCATTTT,CASSLGGVANQPQHF
NA,TRBJ1-6,TRBV16,NA,TGTGCCAGCAGCCTGACCTTCTTAAATTCACCCCTCCACTTT,CASSLTFLNSPLHF
NA,TRBJ2-1,TRBV7-6,NA,TGTGCCAGCAGCTTATCGGGGGGCATTGGGCCCAATGAGCAGTTCTTC,CASSLSGGIGPNEQFF
TRBD1,TRBJ2-3,TRBV29-1,NA,TGCAGCGTCCTACTCAGGGGGCGGACAGATACGCAGTATTTT,CSVLLRGRTDTQYF
NA,TRBJ2-2,TRBV4-3,few,TGCGCCAGCAGTATTCGGTGGGGGGAGCTGTTTTTT,CASSIRWGELFF
TRBD1,TRBJ1-2,TRBV7-2,NA,TGTGCCAGCACCCAGGGGCAGGGGGTAGGCTACACCTTC,CASTQGQGVGYTF
NA,TRBJ2-7,TRBV7-2,NA,TGTGCCAGCGCCATATCCTACGAGCAGTACTTC,CASAISYEQYF
NA,TRBJ2-1,TRBV6-2/TRBV6-3,few,TGTGCCAGCATTCGGGAAGGGCAGCCCTACAATGAGCAGTTCTTC,CASIREGQPYNEQFF
NA,TRBJ2-1,TRBV20-1,NA,TGCAGTGCTAGAGATTCCCTTTGGGAGAAGGCCTACAATGAGCAGTTCTTC,CSARDSLWEKAYNEQFF
NA,TRBJ2-1,TRBV10-3,NA,TGTGCCATCAGTGAGTCTTTAGGACTTATGGGGAATGAGCAGCTCTTC,CAISESLGLMGNEQLF
TRBD2,TRBJ2-1,TRBV11-3,NA,TGTGCCAGCAGCAAGACTAGCTGGGAGCAGTTCTTC,CASSKTSWEQFF
NA,TRBJ2-5,TRBV4-1,few,TGCGCCAGCAGCCAAGTTCTGGCAGGGCTCCAAGAGACCCAGTACTTC,CASSQVLAGLQETQYF
NA,TRBJ2-1,TRBV4-2,few,TGTGCCAGCAGCCAAGGGAGGGGGCTAGATGAGCAGTTCTTC,CASSQGRGLDEQFF
NA,TRBJ2-5,TRBV20-1,NA,TGCAGTGCTTCAGGAGGCAGCCAAGAGACCCAGTACTTC,CSASGGSQETQYF
NA,TRBJ2-7,TRBV20-1,few,TGCAGTGCTAGAGATCGGGACCGATTTGGCGAGCAGTACTTC,CSARDRDRFGEQYF